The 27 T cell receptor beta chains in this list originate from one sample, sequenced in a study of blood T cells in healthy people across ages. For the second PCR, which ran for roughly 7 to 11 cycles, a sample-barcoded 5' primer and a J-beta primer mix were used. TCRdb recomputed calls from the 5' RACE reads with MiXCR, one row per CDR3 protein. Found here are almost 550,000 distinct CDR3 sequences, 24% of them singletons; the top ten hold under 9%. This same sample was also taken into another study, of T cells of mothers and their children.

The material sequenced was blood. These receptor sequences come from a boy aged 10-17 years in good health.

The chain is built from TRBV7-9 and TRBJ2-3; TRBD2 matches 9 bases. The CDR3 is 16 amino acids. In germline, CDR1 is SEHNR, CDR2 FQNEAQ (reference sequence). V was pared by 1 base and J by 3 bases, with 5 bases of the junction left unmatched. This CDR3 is CASSLVLAGVTDTQYF. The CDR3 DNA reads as TGTGCCAGCAGCTTAGTATTAGCGGGGGTTACAGATACGCAGTATTTT.

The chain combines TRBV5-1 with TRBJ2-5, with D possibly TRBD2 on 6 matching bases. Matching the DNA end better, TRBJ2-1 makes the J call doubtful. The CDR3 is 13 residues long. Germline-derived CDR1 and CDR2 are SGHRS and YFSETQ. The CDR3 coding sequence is TGCGCCAGCAGCCCTTTCGGAGGGCATGAGCAGTTCTTC. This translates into CASSPFGGHEQFF.

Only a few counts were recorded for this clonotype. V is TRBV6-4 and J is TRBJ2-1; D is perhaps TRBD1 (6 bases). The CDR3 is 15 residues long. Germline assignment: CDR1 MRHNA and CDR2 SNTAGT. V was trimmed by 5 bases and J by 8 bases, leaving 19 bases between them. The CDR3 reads CASSHSAGESYEQFF. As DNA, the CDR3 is TGTGCCAGCAGTCATTCGGCAGGGGAGTCCTATGAGCAGTTCTTC.

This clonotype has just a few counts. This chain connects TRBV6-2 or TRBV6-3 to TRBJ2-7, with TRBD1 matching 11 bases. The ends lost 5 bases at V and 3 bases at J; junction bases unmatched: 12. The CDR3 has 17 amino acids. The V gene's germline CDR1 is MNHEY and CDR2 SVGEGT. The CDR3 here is CASSLGLPGQGVYEQYF. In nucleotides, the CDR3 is TGTGCCAGCAGTCTCGGACTACCGGGACAGGGGGTCTACGAGCAGTACTTC.

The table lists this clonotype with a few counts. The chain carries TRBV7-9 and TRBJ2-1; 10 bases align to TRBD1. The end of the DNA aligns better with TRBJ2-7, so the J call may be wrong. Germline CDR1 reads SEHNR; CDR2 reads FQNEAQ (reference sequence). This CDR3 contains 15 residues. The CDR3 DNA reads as TGTGCCAGCAGCTTTCCGGGACAGGGGTCCTACGAGCAGTACTTC. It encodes CASSFPGQGSYEQYF.

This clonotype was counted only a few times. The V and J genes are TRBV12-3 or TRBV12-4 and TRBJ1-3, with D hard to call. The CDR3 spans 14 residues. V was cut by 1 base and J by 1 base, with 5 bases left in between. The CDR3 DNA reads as TGTGCCAGCAGTTTAGAGAGGTCTGGAAACACCATATATTTT. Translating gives CASSLERSGNTIYF.

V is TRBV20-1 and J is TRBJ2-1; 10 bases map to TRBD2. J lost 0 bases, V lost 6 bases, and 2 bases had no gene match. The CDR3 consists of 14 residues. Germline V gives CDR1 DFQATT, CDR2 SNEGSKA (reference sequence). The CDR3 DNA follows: TGCAGTGCACCTAGCGGGAGCTCCTACAATGAGCAGTTCTTC. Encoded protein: CSAPSGSSYNEQFF.

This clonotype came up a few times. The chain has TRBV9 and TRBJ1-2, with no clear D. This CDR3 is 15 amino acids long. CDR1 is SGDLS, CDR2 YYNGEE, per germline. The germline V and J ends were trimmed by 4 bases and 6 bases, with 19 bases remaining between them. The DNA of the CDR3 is TGTGCCAGCAGCCCTCAACTGAGGGCGTTCGATGGCTACACCTTC. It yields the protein CASSPQLRAFDGYTF.

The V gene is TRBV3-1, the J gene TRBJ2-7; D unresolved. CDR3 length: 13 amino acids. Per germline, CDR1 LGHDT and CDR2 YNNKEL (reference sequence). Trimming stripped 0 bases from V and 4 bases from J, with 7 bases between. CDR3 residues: CASSQDPRYEQYF. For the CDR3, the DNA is TGTGCCAGCAGCCAAGATCCCAGATACGAGCAGTACTTC.

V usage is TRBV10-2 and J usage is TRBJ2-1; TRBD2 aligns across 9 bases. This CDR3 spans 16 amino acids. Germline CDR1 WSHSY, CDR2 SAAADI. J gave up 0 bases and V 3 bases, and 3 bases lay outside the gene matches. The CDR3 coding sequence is TGCGCCAGCAGTGACGGCGGGAGGGCCTCCTACAATGAGCAGTTCTTC. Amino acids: CASSDGGRASYNEQFF.

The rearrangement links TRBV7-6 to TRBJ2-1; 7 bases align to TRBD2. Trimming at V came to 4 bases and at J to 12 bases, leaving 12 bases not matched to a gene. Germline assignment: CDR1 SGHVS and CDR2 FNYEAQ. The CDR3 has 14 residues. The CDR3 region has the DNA TGTGCCAGCAGCTCCCGGACTAGTATAGATGGGCAGTTCTTC. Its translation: CASSSRTSIDGQFF. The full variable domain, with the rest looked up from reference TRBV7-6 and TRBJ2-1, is GAGVSQSPRYKVTKRGQDVALRCDPISGHVSLYWYRQALGQGPEFLTYFNYEAQQDKSGLPNDRFSAERPEGSISTLTIQRTEQRDSAMYRCASSSRTSIDGQFFGPGTRLTVL.

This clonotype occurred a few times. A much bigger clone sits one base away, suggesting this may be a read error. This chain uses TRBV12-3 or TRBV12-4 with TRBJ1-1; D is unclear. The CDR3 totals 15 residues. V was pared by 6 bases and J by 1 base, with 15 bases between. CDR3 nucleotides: TGTGCCAGCAGAGCGATTGAGGGTGCGAACACTGAAGCTTTCTTT. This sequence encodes CASRAIEGANTEAFF.

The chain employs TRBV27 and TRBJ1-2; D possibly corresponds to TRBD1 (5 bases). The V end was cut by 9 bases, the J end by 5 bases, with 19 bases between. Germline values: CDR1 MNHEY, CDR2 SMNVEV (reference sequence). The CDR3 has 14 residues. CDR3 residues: CASLSLDSSYGYTF. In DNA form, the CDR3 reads TGTGCCAGTCTTAGCTTAGACAGCTCGTATGGCTACACCTTC.

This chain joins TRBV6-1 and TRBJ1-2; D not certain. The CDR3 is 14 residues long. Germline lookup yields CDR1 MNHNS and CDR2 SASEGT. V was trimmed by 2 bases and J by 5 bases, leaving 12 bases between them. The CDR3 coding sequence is TGTGCCAGCAGTGAAAGGCTGGCGGCTTATGGCTACACCTTC. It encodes CASSERLAAYGYTF.

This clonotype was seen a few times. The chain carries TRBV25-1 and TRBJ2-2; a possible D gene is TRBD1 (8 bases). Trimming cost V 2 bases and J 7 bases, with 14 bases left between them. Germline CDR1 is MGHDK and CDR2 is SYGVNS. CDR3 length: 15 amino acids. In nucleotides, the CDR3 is TGTGCCAGCAGTGAACTTTACAGGGGGGGCGGGGAGCTGTTTTTT. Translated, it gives CASSELYRGGGELFF.

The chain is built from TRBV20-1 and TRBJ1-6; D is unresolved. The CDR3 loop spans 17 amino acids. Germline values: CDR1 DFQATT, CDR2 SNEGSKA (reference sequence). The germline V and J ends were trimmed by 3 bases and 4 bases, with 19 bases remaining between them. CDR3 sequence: CSARTGVSSLYNSPLHF. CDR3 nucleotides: TGCAGTGCTAGGACCGGGGTCAGCAGCCTGTATAATTCACCCCTCCACTTT.

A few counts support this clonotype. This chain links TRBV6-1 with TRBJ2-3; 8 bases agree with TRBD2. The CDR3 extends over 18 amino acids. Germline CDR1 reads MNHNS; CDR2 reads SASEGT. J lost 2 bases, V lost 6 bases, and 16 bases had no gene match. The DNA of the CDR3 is TGTGCCAGCAGCCTTTTCAGCCCCCAGCGGGAGTACACAGATACGCAGTATTTT. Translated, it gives CASSLFSPQREYTDTQYF.

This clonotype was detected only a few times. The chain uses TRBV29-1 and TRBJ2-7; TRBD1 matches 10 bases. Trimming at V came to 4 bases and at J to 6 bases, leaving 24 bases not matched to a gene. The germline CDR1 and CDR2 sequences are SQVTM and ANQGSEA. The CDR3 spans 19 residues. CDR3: CSVGLTLDRGPLLNLEQYF. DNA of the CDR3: TGCAGCGTTGGTCTTACCCTAGACAGGGGGCCCTTGTTAAACCTCGAGCAGTACTTC.

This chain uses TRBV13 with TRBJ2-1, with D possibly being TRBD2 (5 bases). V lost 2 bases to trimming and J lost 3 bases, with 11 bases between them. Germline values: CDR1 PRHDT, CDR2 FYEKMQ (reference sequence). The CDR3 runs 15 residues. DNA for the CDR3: TGTGCCAGCAGCTTATCCGAGACTAACTACAATGAGCAGTTCTTC. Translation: CASSLSETNYNEQFF.

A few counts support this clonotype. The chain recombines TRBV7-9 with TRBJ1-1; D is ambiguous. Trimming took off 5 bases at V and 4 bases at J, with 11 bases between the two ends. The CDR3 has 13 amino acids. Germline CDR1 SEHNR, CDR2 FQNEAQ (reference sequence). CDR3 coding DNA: TGTGCCAGCAGCATTGACCCGATCACTGAAGCTTTCTTT. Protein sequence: CASSIDPITEAFF.

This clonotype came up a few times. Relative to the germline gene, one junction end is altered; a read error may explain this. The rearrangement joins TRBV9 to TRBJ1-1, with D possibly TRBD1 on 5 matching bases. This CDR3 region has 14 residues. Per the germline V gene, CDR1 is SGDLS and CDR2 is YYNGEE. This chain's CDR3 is CACSPQTVNTEAFF. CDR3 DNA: TGTGCCTGCAGCCCCCAGACAGTGAACACTGAAGCTTTCTTT.

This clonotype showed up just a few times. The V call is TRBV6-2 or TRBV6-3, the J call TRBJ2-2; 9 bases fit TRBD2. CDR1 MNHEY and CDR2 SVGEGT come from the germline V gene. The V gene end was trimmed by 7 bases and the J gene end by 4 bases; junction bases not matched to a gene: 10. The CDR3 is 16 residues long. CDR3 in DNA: TGTGCCAGCATTGGGGGGGTAGCGGGAGTCACCGGGGAGCTGTTTTTT. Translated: CASIGGVAGVTGELFF.

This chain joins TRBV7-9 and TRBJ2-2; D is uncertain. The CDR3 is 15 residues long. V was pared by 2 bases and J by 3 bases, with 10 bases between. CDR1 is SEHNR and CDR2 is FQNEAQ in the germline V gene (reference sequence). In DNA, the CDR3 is TGTGCCAGCAGCTTAAAGGCAGACCACACCGGGGAGCTGTTTTTT. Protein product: CASSLKADHTGELFF.

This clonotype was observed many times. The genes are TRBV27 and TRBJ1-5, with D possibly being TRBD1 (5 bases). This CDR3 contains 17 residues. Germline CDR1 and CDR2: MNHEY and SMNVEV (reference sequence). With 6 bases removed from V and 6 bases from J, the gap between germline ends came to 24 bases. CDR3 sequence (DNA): TGTGCCAGCAGCGAGAGGACATCCCAGCTCTGGGTTCAGCCCCAGCATTTT. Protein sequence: CASSERTSQLWVQPQHF.

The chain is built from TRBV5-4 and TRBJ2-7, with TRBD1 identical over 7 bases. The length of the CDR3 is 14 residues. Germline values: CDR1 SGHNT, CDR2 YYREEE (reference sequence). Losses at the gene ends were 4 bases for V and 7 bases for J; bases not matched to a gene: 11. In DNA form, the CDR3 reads TGTGCCAGCAGCACAGACAGGGCCTGGGGAGAGCAGTACTTC. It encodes CASSTDRAWGEQYF.

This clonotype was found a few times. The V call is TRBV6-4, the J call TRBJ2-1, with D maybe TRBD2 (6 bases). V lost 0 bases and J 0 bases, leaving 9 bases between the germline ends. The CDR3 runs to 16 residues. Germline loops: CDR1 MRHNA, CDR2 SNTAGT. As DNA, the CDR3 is TGTGCCAGCAGTGACTCGGGACTGAGCTCCTACAATGAGCAGTTCTTC. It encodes CASSDSGLSSYNEQFF.

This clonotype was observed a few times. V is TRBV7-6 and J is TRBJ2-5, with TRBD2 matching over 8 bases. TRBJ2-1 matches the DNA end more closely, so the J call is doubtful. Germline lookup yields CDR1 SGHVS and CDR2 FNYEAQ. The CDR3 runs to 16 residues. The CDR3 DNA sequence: TGTGCCAGCAGCTTTGGCGGCGGGGGGCTTCTCAATGAGCAGTTCTTC. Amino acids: CASSFGGGGLLNEQFF.